The 14 T cell receptor beta chains presented below share a single source sample, sequenced in a study of cytomegalovirus exposure and HLA in healthy donors. 60 Vbeta and 13 Jbeta primers were used in PCR. Method: immunoSEQ multiplex PCR; TCRdb's copy keeps in-frame clones and lacks some. The sample yields 100,000 to 140,000 clones, roughly 80% seen once. What was sequenced was PBMCs. All receptors come from a man in his thirties or forties in good health and CMV-seronegative.

The chain combines TRBV1 with TRBJ2-3; the table gives TRBD2 as D, unverified against the DNA. TRBV1 is a known pseudogene. The CDR3 sequence is 18 residues long. The CDR3 here is CTSSQDRRPSGTLDTQYF. In DNA, the CDR3 is TGCACCAGCAGCCAAGATCGGCGGCCTAGCGGGACCCTAGATACGCAGTATTTT.

V gene TRBV29-1 combines with J gene TRBJ2-3; 9 bases agree with TRBD2. Germline V gene data show CDR1 as SQVTM and CDR2 as ANQGSEA. The CDR3 spans 14 residues. J gave up 0 bases and V 7 bases, and 5 bases lay outside the gene matches. CDR3 nucleotides: TGCAGCGCAGGCGGGGGGGAAAGCACAGATACGCAGTATTTT. Translating gives CSAGGGESTDTQYF.

The V gene is TRBV10-1, the J gene TRBJ2-7; 8 bases match TRBD1. The CDR3 totals 16 residues. With V trimmed by 2 bases and J by 9 bases, 15 bases remained unmatched. The germline CDR1 and CDR2 sequences are WNHNN and SYGVQD (reference sequence). CDR3 bases: TGCGCCAGCAGTGAGGGGCCTCCACCACGCGACAGGGGGCAGTACTTC. This gives the protein CASSEGPPPRDRGQYF.

The chain has TRBV19 and TRBJ1-4; D gene uncertain. Germline loops: CDR1 LNHDA, CDR2 SQIVND (reference sequence). V shed 3 bases and J shed 5 bases, with 7 bases lying between them. The CDR3 loop spans 13 amino acids. The DNA for the CDR3 is TGTGCCAGTAGTATCCCCATCAATGAAAAACTGTTTTTT. Its protein product is CASSIPINEKLFF.

Only a few counts were recorded for this clone. In DNA, the CDR3 is TGTGCCAGCAGCAAGAGCGGGGTGTTGGATACGCAGTATTTT. Translating gives CASSKSGVLDTQYF. The J gene is TRBJ2-3, the V gene TRBV7-2; TRBD2 agrees at 7 bases. The length of the CDR3 is 14 residues. Looked up from germline, CDR1 is SGHTA and CDR2 is FQGNSA. Germline trimming cut 5 bases from V and 6 bases from J; bases unmatched to any gene: 8.

With respect to this clone: The junction shows a germline mismatch at one end, possibly a read error. This sequence joins TRBV7-7 and TRBJ2-5, with D possibly TRBD1 on 6 matching bases. Germline V gene data show CDR1 as SSHAT and CDR2 as FNYEAQ (reference sequence). The CDR3 is 13 residues long. CDR3 region: CASSPGTFETQYF. The CDR3 DNA follows: TGTGCTAGCAGCCCGGGGACATTTGAGACCCAGTACTTC.

The chain recombines TRBV9 with TRBJ1-1; D is perhaps TRBD1 (5 bases). The germline CDR1 and CDR2 sequences are SGDLS and YYNGEE. This CDR3 spans 14 amino acids. Trimming cost V 3 bases and J 3 bases, with 12 bases left between them. In nucleotides, the CDR3 is TGTGCCAGCAGCGGGGGACTTACCGACACTGAAGCTTTCTTT. Translation gives CASSGGLTDTEAFF.

This clone was counted between two and nine times. The rearrangement joins TRBV30 to TRBJ2-1; 12 bases map to TRBD2. Trimming removed 0 bases from V and 7 bases from J; junction bases left unmatched: 4. Germline CDR1 GTSNPN, CDR2 SVGIG (reference sequence). CDR3 size: 15 residues. The CDR3 bases are TGTGCCTGGAGTGTAACTCTAGCGGGAGGGAATGAGCAGTTCTTC. This gives the protein CAWSVTLAGGNEQFF.

The CDR3 DNA reads TGTGCCAGCAGTCGAAACGCCGGGAACCATAATGAAAAACTGTTTTTT. Amino acids: CASSRNAGNHNEKLFF. This chain uses TRBV11-2 with TRBJ1-4; D is uncertain. Trimming took 6 bases from V and 4 from J, leaving 18 bases between them. Germline V CDR1 and CDR2: SGHAT, FQNNGV. This CDR3 is built from 16 residues.

The V call is TRBV11-3, the J call TRBJ1-5; 7 bases map to TRBD1. The CDR3 contains 19 residues. Germline V gene data show CDR1 as SGHNT and CDR2 as YENEEA. The V segment lost 1 base and the J segment 0 bases; nucleotides outside the gene matches: 12. In nucleotides, the CDR3 is TGTGCCAGCAGCTTAGCAGTGGACAGGCCCACCCATAGCAATCAGCCCCAGCATTTT. Its translation is CASSLAVDRPTHSNQPQHF.

This clone was observed a handful of times. The V and J genes are TRBV2 and TRBJ2-1; D unresolved. The ends were cut back, 0 bases at V and 9 bases at J, with 12 bases in the middle. The CDR3 consists of 14 residues. Looked up from germline, CDR1 is SNHLY and CDR2 is FYNNEI. The CDR3: CASSEALLSGEQFF. In DNA, the CDR3 is TGTGCCAGCAGTGAAGCGCTTTTGTCAGGTGAGCAGTTCTTC.

This clone was detected once. The chain combines TRBV4-1 with TRBJ2-1, with a tentative D call TRBD2 (7 bases). The germline V gene encodes CDR1 MGHRA and CDR2 YSYEKL. The CDR3 length is 15 residues. V was trimmed by 0 bases and J by 7 bases, leaving 13 bases between them. The CDR3 DNA reads TGCGCCAGCAGCCAAGATCCCGGGGGGCATAATGAGCAGTTCTTC. It codes for CASSQDPGGHNEQFF.

This chain connects TRBV5-1 to TRBJ2-7; possibly TRBD1 for D (6 bases). Trimming cost V 3 bases and J 0 bases, with 10 bases left between them. The CDR3 extends over 14 amino acids. Germline CDR1 reads SGHRS; CDR2 reads YFSETQ. CDR3 sequence: CASSSQGYSYEQYF. CDR3 DNA: TGCGCCAGCAGCTCACAGGGATACTCCTACGAGCAGTACTTC.

The gene calls are TRBV6-5 and TRBJ2-5, with D perhaps matching TRBD2 (6 bases). This CDR3 is 14 amino acids long. CDR1 and CDR2 (germline): MNHEY, SVGAGI. V was clipped by 4 bases and J by 4 bases, with 13 bases between them. The chain's CDR3 is CASSLDPGGETQYF. CDR3 sequence (DNA): TGTGCCAGCAGTTTGGACCCCGGGGGAGAGACCCAGTACTTC.